Presented here are 21 T cell receptor beta chains from one specimen sequenced in a study of response to subunit inactivated influenza vaccine. TCRdb reanalysed the RT-PCR reads using MiXCR and keeps one entry per CDR3 protein. The sample records over 800,000 distinct CDR3 sequences, 21% being singletons. The specimen comprised PBMCs from blood, sampled 5 days after vaccination. These receptors came from a man in his fifties who received an inactivated influenza vaccine.

Many counts were recorded for this clonotype. The V and J genes are TRBV15 and TRBJ1-2; D unresolved. The CDR3 covers 13 residues. Germline V gene sequence: CDR1 LNHNV, CDR2 YYDKDF (reference sequence). The V end was cut by 0 bases, the J end by 5 bases, with 7 bases between. CDR3 nucleotides: TGTGCCACCAGCAGAGAACAGTTATATGGCTACACCTTC. It specifies CATSREQLYGYTF.

This clonotype appeared many times. The V gene is TRBV6-2 or TRBV6-3, the J gene TRBJ1-2; D gene uncertain. The CDR3 runs to 11 residues. The V end lost 2 bases, the J end lost 4 bases, and 2 bases lay between the germline ends. CDR1 and CDR2 (germline): MNHEY, SVGEGT. CDR3 nucleotide sequence: TGTGCCAGCAGTTACCTCTATGGCTACACCTTC. Protein: CASSYLYGYTF.

The rearrangement uses TRBV14 and TRBJ2-1; D is perhaps TRBD2 (5 bases). CDR1 is SGHDN, CDR2 FVKESK, per germline. V lost 0 bases, J lost 6 bases, and 9 bases lay in between. The CDR3 covers 14 residues. This CDR3 is CASSQDIGVNEQFF. CDR3 nucleotide sequence: TGTGCCAGCAGCCAAGATATCGGGGTCAATGAGCAGTTCTTC.

In this sample, this clonotype turned up a few times. The V call is TRBV6-2 or TRBV6-3, the J call TRBJ2-4; 7 bases map to TRBD1. The V and J ends lost 1 base and 8 bases, in that order; junction bases with no gene match: 8. The CDR3 covers 15 residues. The germline gives CDR1 MNHEY, CDR2 SVGEGT. The CDR3 region has the DNA TGTGCCAGCAGTTACTATGACAGGGCAGGGGACATTCAGTACTTC. Translation: CASSYYDRAGDIQYF.

V is TRBV7-2 and J is TRBJ2-7, with 9 nucleotides matching TRBD1. The CDR3 is 13 amino acids. After removal of 5 bases from V and 3 bases from J, the junction contained 2 bases not matched to a gene. CDR1 SGHTA and CDR2 FQGNSA come from the germline V gene. CDR3 nucleotide sequence: TGTGCCAGCAGCAAGACAGGGGGCTACGAGCAGTACTTC. It codes for CASSKTGGYEQYF.

This clonotype was picked up a small number of times. The chain joins TRBV20-1 to TRBJ1-6; 7 nucleotides agree with TRBD1. V shed 6 bases, J shed 9 bases, and the junction held 14 bases outside the gene matches. CDR1 is DFQATT, CDR2 SNEGSKA, per germline (reference sequence). This CDR3 has 15 residues. The CDR3 is CSATTQDRRSSPLHF. CDR3 sequence (DNA): TGCAGTGCCACGACACAGGACAGGCGGAGTTCACCCCTCCACTTT.

There are a few counts of this clonotype. The chain has TRBV6-1 and TRBJ2-7; maybe TRBD2 (5 bases). The CDR3 is 13 residues long. The germline V gene encodes CDR1 MNHNS and CDR2 SASEGT. V was cut by 6 bases and J by 4 bases, with 13 bases left in between. The CDR3 reads CASRDPGKYEQYF. Written as DNA, the CDR3 is TGTGCCAGCAGAGATCCGGGGAAGTACGAGCAGTACTTC.

This clonotype was seen only a few times. The chain carries TRBV20-1 and TRBJ2-7; TRBD2 aligns across 8 bases. Germline trimming cut 5 bases from V and 7 bases from J; bases unmatched to any gene: 16. The CDR3 runs to 15 residues. Germline CDR1 and CDR2: DFQATT and SNEGSKA (reference sequence). The CDR3 DNA reads TGCAGTGCTGTCCCCGCGACGGGAGGGGTACATGAGCAGTACTTC. It specifies CSAVPATGGVHEQYF.

This clonotype turned up a few times. V and J are TRBV29-1 and TRBJ2-2; TRBD1 is a possible D gene (6 bases). Germline CDR1 SQVTM, CDR2 ANQGSEA. The V end lost 0 bases, the J end lost 4 bases, and 15 bases lay between the germline ends. CDR3 length: 16 residues. This chain's CDR3 is CSVEDRWGLGTGELFF. The CDR3 DNA follows: TGCAGCGTTGAAGATAGGTGGGGGCTGGGCACCGGGGAGCTGTTTTTT.

Notes on this clonotype: The CDR3 end shows no conserved phenylalanine or tryptophan, and so a read error is likely. The rearrangement joins TRBV7-8 to TRBJ2-3; tentative D call: TRBD1 (6 bases). This CDR3 spans 16 amino acids. V lost 6 bases and J lost 0, with 16 bases in between. CDR1 and CDR2 (germline): SGHVS, FQNEAQ. As DNA, the CDR3 is TGTGCCAGCAGTCACAAACAGGGCTCCAGCACAGATACGCAGTATTCT. Amino acid sequence: CASSHKQGSSTDTQYS.

The V gene is TRBV7-2, the J gene TRBJ2-7; D call uncertain. Trimming cost V 5 bases and J 4 bases, with 6 bases left between them. The V gene's germline CDR1 is SGHTA and CDR2 FQGNSA. The CDR3 runs to 11 residues. The CDR3: CASSTQYEQYF. As DNA, the CDR3 is TGTGCCAGCAGCACCCAGTACGAGCAGTACTTC.

As to this clonotype: The junction departs from germline at one end; a sequencing error may be responsible. The genes are TRBV3-1 and TRBJ1-1; D is ambiguous. CDR1 LGHDT and CDR2 YNNKEL come from the germline V gene (reference sequence). There are 11 residues in the CDR3. CDR3 bases: TGTGCCAGCAGCCAAGGCTGGTTCTACTCCTTT. As protein: CASSQGWFYSF.

This clonotype was found a few times. A much larger clone is a single base away; this may be a read error. The chain couples TRBV12-3 or TRBV12-4 to TRBJ2-3; no reliable D call. The ends were cut back, 3 bases at V and 0 bases at J, with 7 bases in the middle. This CDR3 comprises 14 residues. CDR3 residues: CASSFAASTDTQYF. DNA for the CDR3: TGTGCCAGCAGTTTTGCGGCCAGCACAGATACGCAGTATTTT.

This clonotype was counted a few times. CDR3 protein: CASSLWAGASYEQYF. The DNA of the CDR3 is TGTGCCAGCAGTTTATGGGCGGGAGCTTCCTACGAGCAGTACTTC. The chain links TRBV28 to TRBJ2-7; 7 bases match TRBD2. CDR1 is MDHEN, CDR2 SYDVKM, per germline. The CDR3 runs to 15 residues. Trimming cost V 0 bases and J 1 base; bases outside gene matches: 3.

This clonotype was counted a few times. V gene TRBV20-1 combines with J gene TRBJ2-5, with 9 bases fitting TRBD2. CDR1 and CDR2 from the germline V gene are DFQATT and SNEGSKA (reference sequence). The CDR3 runs to 14 residues. The V segment lost 4 bases and the J segment 5 bases; nucleotides outside the gene matches: 8. In DNA form, the CDR3 reads TGCAGTGCTACTCTAGCGGGACTCCAGGAGACCCAGTACTTC. As protein: CSATLAGLQETQYF.

The rearrangement uses TRBV20-1 and TRBJ2-7; D might be TRBD2 (5 bases). The CDR3 length is 15 residues. Trimming removed 3 bases from V and 2 bases from J, with 17 bases in between. Germline V gene lookup returns CDR1 DFQATT and CDR2 SNEGSKA (reference sequence). This CDR3 is CSASLSSGVPYEQYF. The CDR3, as DNA: TGCAGTGCTAGCTTGTCCAGCGGAGTCCCCTACGAGCAGTACTTC.

V gene TRBV4-3 combines with J gene TRBJ1-6; possible D gene TRBD1, 5 bases. Trimming removed 5 bases at V and 6 bases at J, with 17 bases between. The CDR3 extends over 16 amino acids. Germline V CDR1 and CDR2: LGHNA, YSLEER. CDR3 nucleotides: TGCGCCAGCAGCGCGGGAGCGGGGCAGGGTAATTCACCCCTCCACTTT. Translated, it gives CASSAGAGQGNSPLHF.

This clonotype was observed a few times. The chain employs TRBV4-1 and TRBJ1-2; 7 nucleotides agree with TRBD1. CDR1 and CDR2 (germline): MGHRA, YSYEKL. The CDR3 spans 15 residues. V lost 6 bases to trimming and J lost 2 bases; unmatched junction nucleotides: 9. In DNA, the CDR3 is TGCGCCAGCAGAGACAGGGATCCTTCCAACTATGGCTACACCTTC. Amino acids: CASRDRDPSNYGYTF.

The sample holds a few counts of this clonotype. The chain uses TRBV7-8 and TRBJ2-1, with 10 bases fitting TRBD2. Per the germline V gene, CDR1 is SGHVS and CDR2 is FQNEAQ. The CDR3 has 17 amino acids. V lost 2 bases and J lost 7; bases outside the gene matches: 11. Here the CDR3 reads CASSLYSSGRDKNEQFF. For the CDR3, the DNA is TGTGCCAGCAGCTTATATAGCAGCGGGAGGGACAAAAATGAGCAGTTCTTC.

This clonotype was counted a few times. V and J are TRBV20-1 and TRBJ1-6; D gene uncertain. Trimming took 4 bases from V and 5 from J, leaving 15 bases between them. From germline, CDR1 is DFQATT and CDR2 SNEGSKA (reference sequence). CDR3 length: 15 residues. The DNA for the CDR3 is TGCAGTGCTATTCCCTTCTTGGGAAATAATTCACCCCTCCACTTT. Translation gives CSAIPFLGNNSPLHF.

Ten or more counts support this clonotype. The chain combines TRBV12-3 or TRBV12-4 with TRBJ1-2, with 7 bases lining up with TRBD1. The CDR3 is 13 residues long. Trimming at V came to 6 bases and at J to 4 bases, leaving 5 bases not matched to a gene. CDR3 in amino acids: CASRRGQAYGYTF. The CDR3 region has the DNA TGTGCCAGCAGACGAGGACAGGCCTATGGCTACACCTTC.